These T cell receptor beta chains were read from a single sample in a study of beta chain features in type 1 diabetes. Here immunoSEQ multiplex PCR was the method, and the copy in TCRdb shows in-frame clones only, minus some. The repertoire includes some 240,000 clones, roughly 17% of them detected once, and approximately 0.086% sits in the top ten. The sequencing sample was made of naive CD4+ T cells from blood. The source of these receptors is a man in his thirties or forties with type 1 diabetes. The CDR3 runs from the conserved cysteine through the conserved F or W. Fields, in order: clone size, V gene, D gene, J gene, CDR3 protein, CDR3 DNA. The D gene is left open where the match is weak. Expanded clones are given a class, and other clones once, few, many or no size at all.

clone_size: few; v_call: TRBV28; d_call: -; j_call: TRBJ2-1; cdr3_aa: CASSFQGSSYNEQFF; cdr3_nt: TGTGCCAGCAGTTTTCAGGGCAGCTCCTACAATGAGCAGTTCTTC
clone_size: few; v_call: TRBV29-1; d_call: -; j_call: TRBJ2-3; cdr3_aa: CSVDYRGPDTQYF; cdr3_nt: TGCAGCGTTGATTATCGGGGGCCAGATACGCAGTATTTT
clone_size: few; v_call: TRBV29-1; d_call: -; j_call: TRBJ1-1; cdr3_aa: CSVAQLLNTEAFF; cdr3_nt: TGCAGCGTGGCCCAGTTGTTGAACACTGAAGCTTTCTTT
clone_size: -; v_call: TRBV12-5; d_call: -; j_call: TRBJ2-3; cdr3_aa: CARGFTDTQYF; cdr3_nt: TGTGCTAGGGGTTTCACAGATACGCAGTATTTT
clone_size: -; v_call: TRBV29-1; d_call: -; j_call: TRBJ2-5; cdr3_aa: CSVRGQYQETQYF; cdr3_nt: TGCAGCGTCCGTGGACAGTACCAAGAGACCCAGTACTTC
clone_size: few; v_call: TRBV29-1; d_call: -; j_call: TRBJ1-3; cdr3_aa: CSVESLAQNTIYF; cdr3_nt: TGCAGCGTTGAATCGTTAGCGCAGAACACCATATATTTT
clone_size: few; v_call: TRBV28; d_call: TRBD1; j_call: TRBJ2-7; cdr3_aa: CASSFLQGSYEQYF; cdr3_nt: TGTGCCAGCAGTTTCTTACAGGGGTCCTACGAGCAGTACTTC
clone_size: -; v_call: TRBV29-1; d_call: -; j_call: TRBJ2-1; cdr3_aa: CSGGSYNEQFF; cdr3_nt: TGCAGCGGAGGGTCCTACAATGAGCAGTTCTTC
clone_size: -; v_call: TRBV29-1; d_call: -; j_call: TRBJ2-5; cdr3_aa: CSGETGQETQYF; cdr3_nt: TGCAGCGGTGAGACAGGACAAGAGACCCAGTACTTC
clone_size: few; v_call: TRBV30; d_call: -; j_call: TRBJ2-5; cdr3_aa: CAWSRETQYF; cdr3_nt: TGTGCCTGGTCCCGGGAGACCCAGTACTTC
clone_size: -; v_call: TRBV5-1; d_call: TRBD2; j_call: TRBJ2-1; cdr3_aa: CASSFPPKGTTYNEQFF; cdr3_nt: TGCGCCAGCAGCTTCCCTCCAAAGGGGACTACTTACAATGAGCAGTTCTTC
clone_size: few; v_call: TRBV28; d_call: -; j_call: TRBJ2-5; cdr3_aa: CASGKGYETQYF; cdr3_nt: TGTGCCAGCGGAAAGGGGTACGAGACCCAGTACTTC
clone_size: -; v_call: TRBV7-8; d_call: TRBD2; j_call: TRBJ2-3; cdr3_aa: CASSLDASGRDTQYF; cdr3_nt: TGTGCCAGCAGCTTAGATGCTAGCGGGAGGGATACGCAGTATTTT
clone_size: few; v_call: TRBV9; d_call: -; j_call: TRBJ2-1; cdr3_aa: CASSVVGGPLYYNEQFF; cdr3_nt: TGTGCCAGCAGCGTAGTGGGGGGACCACTTTATTACAATGAGCAGTTCTTC
clone_size: few; v_call: TRBV7-2; d_call: TRBD1; j_call: TRBJ2-1; cdr3_aa: CASSLWTGNRNEQFF; cdr3_nt: TGTGCCAGCAGCTTATGGACAGGGAACCGAAATGAGCAGTTCTTC
clone_size: few; v_call: TRBV27; d_call: TRBD2; j_call: TRBJ2-7; cdr3_aa: CASSTWTSGTYEQYF; cdr3_nt: TGTGCCAGCAGCACCTGGACTAGCGGTACTTACGAGCAGTACTTC
clone_size: few; v_call: TRBV9; d_call: -; j_call: TRBJ2-7; cdr3_aa: CASSVTTTPSSYEQYF; cdr3_nt: TGTGCCAGCAGCGTAACAACGACACCGAGCTCCTACGAGCAGTACTTC
clone_size: few; v_call: TRBV28; d_call: TRBD1; j_call: TRBJ2-7; cdr3_aa: CATRGVDRAYEQYF; cdr3_nt: TGTGCCACCCGAGGGGTGGACAGGGCCTACGAGCAGTACTTC
clone_size: few; v_call: TRBV5-6; d_call: -; j_call: TRBJ1-4; cdr3_aa: CASSMGTPTNEKLFF; cdr3_nt: TGTGCCAGCAGCATGGGGACACCAACTAATGAAAAACTGTTTTTT
clone_size: few; v_call: TRBV29-1; d_call: TRBD2; j_call: TRBJ2-5; cdr3_aa: CSVRGGRETQYF; cdr3_nt: TGCAGCGTCCGGGGAGGGCGGGAGACCCAGTACTTC
clone_size: -; v_call: TRBV18; d_call: TRBD2; j_call: TRBJ2-1; cdr3_aa: CASSPGLADNGLFF; cdr3_nt: TGTGCCAGCTCACCTGGACTAGCGGACAACGGGCTGTTCTTC
clone_size: -; v_call: TRBV7-9; d_call: -; j_call: TRBJ2-1; cdr3_aa: CASTSTVDNEQFF; cdr3_nt: TGTGCCAGCACCTCGACTGTCGACAATGAGCAGTTCTTC
clone_size: few; v_call: TRBV7-2; d_call: TRBD1; j_call: TRBJ1-3; cdr3_aa: CASSPGQGHGNTIYF; cdr3_nt: TGTGCCAGCAGCCCCGGACAGGGGCATGGAAACACCATATATTTT
clone_size: -; v_call: TRBV7-2; d_call: TRBD2; j_call: TRBJ2-5; cdr3_aa: CASRRAGEETQYF; cdr3_nt: TGTGCCAGCAGGAGAGCGGGGGAAGAGACCCAGTACTTC
clone_size: -; v_call: TRBV14; d_call: -; j_call: TRBJ2-7; cdr3_aa: CASSQIRQPYEQYF; cdr3_nt: TGTGCCAGCAGCCAGATCCGGCAGCCCTACGAGCAGTACTTC
clone_size: -; v_call: TRBV14; d_call: -; j_call: TRBJ2-3; cdr3_aa: CASSPWGDTQYF; cdr3_nt: TGTGCCAGCAGCCCGTGGGGAGATACGCAGTATTTT
clone_size: -; v_call: TRBV6-5; d_call: -; j_call: TRBJ2-2; cdr3_aa: CASSYLGIYTGELFF; cdr3_nt: TGTGCCAGCAGTTACCTCGGGATATACACCGGGGAGCTGTTTTTT
clone_size: few; v_call: TRBV9; d_call: TRBD2; j_call: TRBJ2-5; cdr3_aa: CASSATSGSSSGKETQYF; cdr3_nt: TGTGCCAGCAGCGCCACTAGCGGGAGTTCCTCGGGGAAAGAGACCCAGTACTTC
clone_size: few; v_call: TRBV19; d_call: -; j_call: TRBJ2-7; cdr3_aa: CASSETGTYEQYF; cdr3_nt: TGTGCCAGTAGTGAGACAGGTACCTACGAGCAGTACTTC
clone_size: few; v_call: TRBV28; d_call: TRBD2; j_call: TRBJ2-1; cdr3_aa: CASSLIITSGRADEQFF; cdr3_nt: TGTGCCAGCAGTTTAATAATAACTAGCGGGAGGGCCGATGAGCAGTTCTTC
clone_size: -; v_call: TRBV7-9; d_call: -; j_call: TRBJ2-3; cdr3_aa: CASSRTGSTDTQYF; cdr3_nt: TGTGCCAGCAGCAGAACAGGTAGCACAGATACGCAGTATTTT
clone_size: -; v_call: TRBV18; d_call: -; j_call: TRBJ2-1; cdr3_aa: CASSPRSSYNEQFF; cdr3_nt: TGTGCCAGCTCACCACGGAGCTCCTACAATGAGCAGTTCTTC
clone_size: -; v_call: TRBV7-9; d_call: TRBD1; j_call: TRBJ2-7; cdr3_aa: CASSDRTGGRAYYEQYF; cdr3_nt: TGTGCCAGCAGCGACCGAACAGGGGGTCGTGCGTACTACGAGCAGTACTTC
clone_size: few; v_call: TRBV4-2; d_call: TRBD2; j_call: TRBJ2-5; cdr3_aa: CASSQEPGVREQETQYF; cdr3_nt: TGTGCCAGCAGCCAAGAACCGGGCGTGCGGGAGCAAGAGACCCAGTACTTC
clone_size: few; v_call: TRBV7-9; d_call: -; j_call: TRBJ2-1; cdr3_aa: CASSLVAYNEQFF; cdr3_nt: TGTGCCAGCAGCTTAGTTGCCTACAATGAGCAGTTCTTC
clone_size: -; v_call: TRBV29-1; d_call: -; j_call: TRBJ2-7; cdr3_aa: CSVVPGVPYEQYF; cdr3_nt: TGCAGCGTTGTGCCAGGGGTCCCCTACGAGCAGTACTTC
clone_size: few; v_call: TRBV5-1; d_call: TRBD1; j_call: TRBJ2-5; cdr3_aa: CASSWQYRGEETQYF; cdr3_nt: TGCGCCAGCAGCTGGCAGTACAGGGGCGAGGAGACCCAGTACTTC
clone_size: -; v_call: TRBV10-3; d_call: -; j_call: TRBJ2-7; cdr3_aa: CAIIKDLVGYEQYF; cdr3_nt: TGTGCCATCATCAAGGACCTCGTGGGATACGAGCAGTACTTC
clone_size: -; v_call: TRBV10-3; d_call: TRBD1; j_call: TRBJ2-1; cdr3_aa: CAISTTGRSYNEQFF; cdr3_nt: TGTGCCATCAGTACGACAGGGCGCTCCTACAATGAGCAGTTCTTC
clone_size: -; v_call: TRBV28; d_call: -; j_call: TRBJ2-1; cdr3_aa: CASTYRMNEQFF; cdr3_nt: TGTGCCAGCACTTATCGCATGAATGAGCAGTTCTTC
clone_size: -; v_call: TRBV7-2; d_call: -; j_call: TRBJ2-3; cdr3_aa: CASSRGQFSTDTQYF; cdr3_nt: TGTGCCAGCAGCCGTGGACAGTTTAGCACAGATACGCAGTATTTT
clone_size: -; v_call: TRBV4-2; d_call: -; j_call: TRBJ2-7; cdr3_aa: CASSQDSEQYF; cdr3_nt: TGTGCCAGCAGCCAAGATTCCGAGCAGTACTTC
clone_size: -; v_call: TRBV6-6; d_call: -; j_call: TRBJ2-5; cdr3_aa: CASSYSSGAQYF; cdr3_nt: TGTGCCAGCAGTTACTCATCAGGGGCCCAGTACTTC
clone_size: -; v_call: TRBV30; d_call: -; j_call: TRBJ1-4; cdr3_aa: CAWSVTLRNNEKLFF; cdr3_nt: TGTGCCTGGAGTGTTACGTTGAGAAATAATGAAAAACTGTTTTTT
clone_size: -; v_call: TRBV29-1; d_call: -; j_call: TRBJ2-7; cdr3_aa: CSVADSYEQYF; cdr3_nt: TGCAGCGTCGCTGACAGCTACGAGCAGTACTTC
clone_size: -; v_call: TRBV5-1; d_call: -; j_call: TRBJ1-1; cdr3_aa: CASSSTGPNTEAFF; cdr3_nt: TGCGCCAGCAGCTCGACAGGACCGAACACTGAAGCTTTCTTT
clone_size: few; v_call: TRBV21-1; d_call: -; j_call: TRBJ2-5; cdr3_aa: CASSRAGSVAQYF; cdr3_nt: TGTGCCAGCAGCCGGGCAGGGTCAGTGGCCCAGTACTTC
clone_size: few; v_call: TRBV18; d_call: -; j_call: TRBJ2-5; cdr3_aa: CASSPRSGETQYF; cdr3_nt: TGTGCCAGCTCACCGCGATCGGGAGAGACCCAGTACTTC
clone_size: few; v_call: TRBV7-2; d_call: -; j_call: TRBJ2-3; cdr3_aa: CASSTRTDTQYF; cdr3_nt: TGTGCCAGCAGCACCCGCACAGATACGCAGTATTTT
clone_size: few; v_call: TRBV5-1; d_call: -; j_call: TRBJ1-2; cdr3_aa: CASSLFDGGYTF; cdr3_nt: TGCGCCAGCAGCTTGTTCGACGGTGGCTACACCTTC
clone_size: few; v_call: TRBV28; d_call: TRBD1; j_call: TRBJ2-2; cdr3_aa: CASSLPPGTGVPGELFF; cdr3_nt: TGTGCCAGCAGCCTACCCCCCGGGACAGGGGTCCCCGGGGAGCTGTTTTTT